This passage covers 19 T cell receptor beta chains from one sample sequenced in a study of blood T cell repertoires in COVID-19. Sequencing was performed with immunoSEQ multiplex PCR; in TCRdb, only in-frame clones are kept and a portion is missing. The data contain 180,000 or so clones, approximately 80% of them seen just once; the ten biggest clones take up around 14%. Sequencing input: PBMCs or T cells enriched from blood (not recorded which). These receptors all stem from a man in his 60s who had been exposed to COVID-19.

J is TRBJ2-3 and V is TRBV3-1 (or the pseudogene TRBV3-2); 9 bases match TRBD2. This CDR3 region has 14 residues. The J segment lost 5 bases and the V segment lost 5 bases, leaving 5 bases of the junction unmatched. Germline-derived CDR1 and CDR2 are LGHDT and YNNKEL (reference sequence). DNA of the CDR3: TGTGCCAGCAGCGTTAGCGGGAGAGGAGATACGCAGTATTTT. Translation: CASSVSGRGDTQYF.

The CDR3 region has the DNA TGTGCCAGCAGCTTGGGTGACAGGGAAACTGAAGCTTTCTTT. The encoded protein is CASSLGDRETEAFF. The chain uses TRBV5-6 and TRBJ1-1; 7 bases are shared with TRBD1. The junction had 4 bases not matched to a gene; V was cut back by 0 bases and J by 5 bases. Per the germline V gene, CDR1 is SGHDT and CDR2 is YYEEEE. There are 14 residues in the CDR3.

The chain combines TRBV12-5 with TRBJ2-7, with 7 bases aligning to TRBD2. The length of the CDR3 is 17 residues. The germline V gene encodes CDR1 LGHNT and CDR2 FRNRAP. With 4 bases clipped from V and 6 bases from J, the junction kept 18 bases outside the gene matches. CDR3 nucleotide sequence: TGTGCTAGTGGTTCCCGTGCCTCTTCGGGAGGATCGCCCGAGCAGTACTTC. It is translated as CASGSRASSGGSPEQYF. Looking up the rest from reference TRBV12-5 and TRBJ2-7 gives the full variable domain: DARVTQTPRHKVTEMGQEVTMRCQPILGHNTVFWYRQTMMQGLELLAYFRNRAPLDDSGMPKDRFSAEMPDATLATLKIQPSEPRDSAVYFCASGSRASSGGSPEQYFGPGTRLTVT.

This clone was seen more than once but under ten times. The V gene is TRBV19, the J gene TRBJ1-2, with D maybe TRBD1 (5 bases). There are 15 residues in the CDR3. Trimming cost V 6 bases and J 4 bases, with 18 bases left between them. CDR1 and CDR2 (germline): LNHDA, SQIVND (reference sequence). The CDR3 here is CASRIRTQDIYGYTF. The DNA of the CDR3 is TGTGCCAGTAGGATAAGGACACAGGACATCTATGGCTACACCTTC.

V gene TRBV19 combines with J gene TRBJ2-3; D might be TRBD2 (7 bases). From germline, CDR1 is LNHDA and CDR2 SQIVND (reference sequence). Trimming shortened V by 2 bases and J by 1 base, and 16 bases separated the two germline ends. This CDR3 is 17 amino acids long. CDR3 region: CASSINTGGMGTDTQYF. CDR3 coding DNA: TGTGCCAGTAGTATAAACACGGGGGGCATGGGCACAGATACGCAGTATTTT.

V gene TRBV7-9 combines with J gene TRBJ2-1, with 7 bases matching TRBD2. V lost 4 bases, J lost 9 bases, and 3 bases stayed unmatched. The CDR3 runs to 12 residues. Germline V CDR1 and CDR2: SEHNR, FQNEAQ (reference sequence). CDR3 sequence: CASSSSGTEQFF. The CDR3 coding sequence is TGTGCCAGCAGCTCGAGCGGGACTGAGCAGTTCTTC.

The chain employs TRBV2 and TRBJ2-6; D remains ambiguous. Germline CDR1 reads SNHLY; CDR2 reads FYNNEI. This CDR3 comprises 15 residues. V was pared by 9 bases and J by 2 bases, with 14 bases between. CDR3 sequence: CARRTTGTGANVLTF. The CDR3 bases are TGTGCCAGACGAACAACGGGTACTGGGGCCAACGTCCTGACTTTC.

The gene calls are TRBV4-3 and TRBJ1-2, with D perhaps TRBD1 (5 bases). The germline V gene encodes CDR1 LGHNA and CDR2 YSLEER. Trimming pared 1 base from V and 2 bases from J, leaving 8 bases between. The CDR3 runs to 14 residues. CDR3 nucleotides: TGCGCCAGCAGCCAAGTGTCAGGGAACTATGGCTACACCTTC. This gives the protein CASSQVSGNYGYTF.

V is TRBV20-1 and J is TRBJ2-7; D gene uncertain. The V end lost 3 bases, the J end lost 2 bases, and 8 bases lay between the germline ends. CDR3 length: 12 residues. CDR1 and CDR2 (germline): DFQATT, SNEGSKA (reference sequence). The CDR3 reads CSASGLAYEQYF. The CDR3, as DNA: TGCAGTGCTAGTGGTCTAGCCTACGAGCAGTACTTC.

The V gene is TRBV6-6, the J gene TRBJ2-1, with 13 bases fitting TRBD2. Germline trimming cut 5 bases from V and 9 bases from J; bases unmatched to any gene: 7. CDR1 and CDR2 from the germline V gene are MNHNY and SVGAGI (reference sequence). The CDR3 is 15 residues long. CDR3 DNA: TGTGCCAGCAGTCCCCCGACTAGCGGGGGGATTGAGCAGTTCTTC. This encodes CASSPPTSGGIEQFF.

The chain has TRBV7-6 and TRBJ2-5; 9 nucleotides line up with TRBD2. Germline trimming cut 5 bases from V and 2 bases from J; bases unmatched to any gene: 12. The CDR3 spans 17 residues. From germline, CDR1 is SGHVS and CDR2 FNYEAQ. The CDR3 DNA reads TGTGCCAGCAGCCTAAGGTCCGCGGGAGGGCGACAAGAGACCCAGTACTTC. Protein sequence: CASSLRSAGGRQETQYF.

CDR3 DNA: TGTGCCAGCAGCCCTGCCGGGACTAGCTGGGCCAATGAGCAGTTCTTC. It is translated as CASSPAGTSWANEQFF. The V and J genes are TRBV5-4 and TRBJ2-1, with 9 positions matching TRBD2. With V trimmed by 4 bases and J by 6 bases, 11 bases remained unmatched. Germline CDR1 is SGHNT and CDR2 is YYREEE (reference sequence). The CDR3 contains 16 residues.

The chain employs TRBV4-2 and TRBJ2-3; 9 positions match TRBD2. Germline V gene data show CDR1 as LGHNA and CDR2 as YNFKEQ. V trimming: 0 bases; J trimming: 6 bases; junction bases outside the gene matches: 10. This CDR3 is 17 amino acids long. This CDR3 is CASSQDVSSGKGDTQYF. The CDR3, as DNA: TGTGCCAGCAGCCAAGACGTGTCTAGCGGGAAGGGGGATACGCAGTATTTT.

The chain has TRBV25-1 and TRBJ2-3; 7 nucleotides align to TRBD1. Germline-derived CDR1 and CDR2 are MGHDK and SYGVNS. Germline trimming cut 7 bases from V and 0 bases from J; bases unmatched to any gene: 10. The length of the CDR3 is 16 residues. CDR3 loop: CASKGGQTTSTDTQYF. In DNA, the CDR3 is TGTGCCAGCAAAGGGGGACAGACTACTAGCACAGATACGCAGTATTTT.

The gene calls are TRBV7-9 and TRBJ1-4, with D unclear. V lost 11 bases, J lost 5 bases, and 12 bases lay in between. The CDR3 covers 12 residues. Germline V gene sequence: CDR1 SEHNR, CDR2 FQNEAQ (reference sequence). The CDR3 DNA reads as TGTGCCGGGCAGAGGAGGAATGAAAAACTGTTTTTT. Amino acid sequence: CAGQRRNEKLFF.

The V and J genes are TRBV28 and TRBJ1-1; D unclear. V gave up 4 bases and J gave up 1 base, with 13 bases separating them. The germline V gene has CDR1 MDHEN and CDR2 SYDVKM. CDR3 length equals 15 residues. CDR3 bases: TGTGCCAGCAGTTCCCCCGCGAGGCCGAACACTGAAGCTTTCTTT. This sequence encodes CASSSPARPNTEAFF.

The rearrangement joins TRBV28 to TRBJ2-1, with 14 bases fitting TRBD2. The junction had 11 bases not matched to a gene; V was cut back by 5 bases and J by 8 bases. Germline V CDR1 and CDR2: MDHEN, SYDVKM. CDR3 length: 17 residues. CDR3 sequence: CASSPRPGLAGADEQFF. CDR3 DNA sequence: TGTGCCAGCAGTCCGAGACCGGGACTAGCGGGAGCAGATGAGCAGTTCTTC. Full variable domain (missing parts from reference TRBV28 and TRBJ2-1): DVKVTQSSRYLVKRTGEKVFLECVQDMDHENMFWYRQDPGLGLRLIYFSYDVKMKEKGDIPEGYSVSREKKERFSLILESASTNQTSMYLCASSPRPGLAGADEQFFGPGTRLTVL.

The chain recombines TRBV2 with TRBJ1-5, with D possibly matching TRBD1 (5 bases). Trimming shortened V by 3 bases and J by 8 bases, and 14 bases separated the two germline ends. Germline values: CDR1 SNHLY, CDR2 FYNNEI. The CDR3 has 14 amino acids. As DNA, the CDR3 is TGTGCCAGCAGTGACGACGGCGGGGGGGAGCCCCAGCATTTT. Translating gives CASSDDGGGEPQHF.

This clone was picked up one time. The chain is built from TRBV5-1 and TRBJ2-7; D call uncertain. V was clipped by 0 bases and J by 0 bases, with 7 bases between them. The CDR3 length is 14 residues. Per germline, CDR1 SGHRS and CDR2 YFSETQ. CDR3 bases: TGCGCCAGCAGCTTGGCACAGTCCTCCTACGAGCAGTACTTC. Amino acid sequence: CASSLAQSSYEQYF.